The text below deals with one TCR beta chain. This clonotype has only a few counts. Its antigen remains undetermined. No base quality information exists; no much larger clone differs at one position. This record belongs to a study of T cells in Graves' hyperthyroidism and ophthalmopathy (dated by TCRdb to about 2019). Regarding the research as a whole: Peripheral blood was sampled at the time of initial diagnosis, prior to any treatment. Once sampling was done, hyperthyroidism patients were given methimazole at a starting dose of 30 mg daily, whereas ophthalmopathy patients were given high-dose intravenous methylprednisolone. The study also compared thyroid tissue and blood T-cell repertoires from 5 to 7 Graves' hyperthyroidism patients. An independent validation cohort of under 20 hyperthyroidism patients and approximately 15 patients who later progressed to ophthalmopathy tested prospective prediction of ophthalmopathy. To identify TCR V-J signatures that set the groups apart, the researchers used a discovery cohort of about a hundred patients, made up of approximately 43 with Graves' ophthalmopathy and 55 to 65 with stable Graves' hyperthyroidism. The paper describes TCR Vbeta CDR3 sequencing of about 140 peripheral blood samples, made up of approximately 40 ophthalmopathy patients, around 78 hyperthyroidism patients and about 17 progressor patients. The roughly 90 discovery patients were divided at random into training and test sets in a 7:3 ratio.

The TCR beta CDR3 regions were amplified from RNA transcripts. The TCR CDR3 was subjected to a first round of RT-PCR using the HTBI primer set and the Qiagen OneStep RT-PCR kit. A second multiplex PCR round built the libraries, followed by size selection and purification. Paired-end sequencing of the libraries was performed with 100 bp reads on an Illumina HiSeq2000. On the study's bioinformatics: SOAPnuke was used to process the raw data, removing reads that contained adapters or uncalled bases, had a mean Phred below 15, or lacked an exact match to the constant primer or identifier. High-quality paired reads were merged using COPE v1.2.5, and each unique nucleotide sequence was defined as a clonotype. MiTCR v1.1 was used to align clonotypes to the IMGT TRBV, TRBD and TRBJ reference segments. The analysis included only V-J combinations with a frequency above 0.0001, which together covered 98% to 99.2% of the repertoires. A TCS score was defined as the ratio between F50 (clonal expansion) and ExV (chaos), using BLOSUM62-based TCRdist between CDR3 peptides within each V-J. Welch's t-statistics and random forest reduced several hundred V-J features to 13, which were used in a naive Bayes classifier (R e1071). TCRdb reanalyzed the raw reads on its own, using fastp at Q25 for trimming and MiXCR for clone calling, and kept in-frame beta chains. Entries that share a CDR3 protein sequence are merged under the most common genes and DNA. These V and J calls rely on TCRdb rather than the paper's analysis. This sample gives some 770,000 distinct CDR3 sequences in total; about a sixth of them show up just once. The top ten clonotypes cover around 7.7% of the sample.

Clipping removes 4 bases from V and 14 bases from J, with 9 as the unmatched junction base count. The CDR3 holds 14 amino acids from the cysteine to the phenylalanine. Only the CDR3 region is kept as DNA, spanning 42 bases read in frame from base 1. Overall results and qualifications from the work: A 13 V-J signature model separated ophthalmopathy from stable hyperthyroidism, with around 91% sensitivity and 81% to 82% specificity in cross-validation and 80%/75% in testing. During validation, the model predicted progression to ophthalmopathy a median of about 5.9 months ahead of onset, with around 70% sensitivity and almost 75% specificity. Sample size was not statistically predetermined, and investigators were not blinded to group allocation. Most expanded thyroid clonotypes (frequency above 0.001) were also detected in blood, suggesting blood repertoires may reflect thyroid immune responses.

A patient counted as having stable Graves' hyperthyroidism if no progression to ophthalmopathy occurred over 18 months of follow-up. The hyperthyroidism patients were between 18 and 65 years old and newly diagnosed, with a disease duration of less than 2 months. Any patient with an uncontrolled infection, another autoimmune disease, pregnancy or lactation was excluded. Diagnoses relied on clinical symptoms, serum thyroxine and TRAb, thyroid ultrasound and orbital computed tomography. Ficoll-Paque density gradient centrifugation was used to isolate PBMCs from around 10 ml of fresh peripheral blood. Total RNA was extracted with Trizol reagent, and quality was checked on an Agilent 2100 Bioanalyzer.

Recombination connected TRBV12-3 or TRBV12-4 to TRBJ2-2; 11 bases in the junction line up with TRBD2. The sequenced material came from blood. The clonotype comes from a man aged 18 to 29 with Graves' hyperthyroidism. The DNA is as follows: TGTGCCAGCAGTTCGAGACTAGCGGGACACCGCCTGTTTTTT. Translated, it gives CASSSRLAGHRLFF.